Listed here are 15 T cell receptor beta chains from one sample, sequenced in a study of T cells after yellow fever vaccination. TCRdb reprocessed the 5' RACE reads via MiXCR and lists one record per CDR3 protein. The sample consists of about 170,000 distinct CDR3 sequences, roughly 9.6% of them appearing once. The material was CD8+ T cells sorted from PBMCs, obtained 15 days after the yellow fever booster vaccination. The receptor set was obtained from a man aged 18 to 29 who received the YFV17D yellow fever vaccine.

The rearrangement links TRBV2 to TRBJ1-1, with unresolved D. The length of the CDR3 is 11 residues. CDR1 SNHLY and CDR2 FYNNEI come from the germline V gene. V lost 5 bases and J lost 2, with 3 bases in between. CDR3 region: CASSINTEAFF. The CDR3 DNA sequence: TGTGCCAGCAGTATCAACACTGAAGCTTTCTTT.

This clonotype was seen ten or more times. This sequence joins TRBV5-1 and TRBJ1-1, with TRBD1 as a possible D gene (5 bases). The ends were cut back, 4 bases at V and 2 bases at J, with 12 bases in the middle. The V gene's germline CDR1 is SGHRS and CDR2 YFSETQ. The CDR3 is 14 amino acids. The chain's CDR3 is CASSPSRVNTEAFF. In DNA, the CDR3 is TGCGCCAGCAGCCCTTCCAGGGTCAACACTGAAGCTTTCTTT.

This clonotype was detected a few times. The CDR3 sequence: CSVGDGAYEQYV. CDR3 sequence (DNA): TGCAGCGTTGGAGACGGTGCCTACGAGCAGTACGTC. The chain carries TRBV29-1 and TRBJ2-7; D gene uncertain. CDR1 and CDR2 (germline): SQVTM, ANQGSEA. This CDR3 has 12 amino acids. Trimming shortened V by 4 bases and J by 2 bases, and 9 bases separated the two germline ends.

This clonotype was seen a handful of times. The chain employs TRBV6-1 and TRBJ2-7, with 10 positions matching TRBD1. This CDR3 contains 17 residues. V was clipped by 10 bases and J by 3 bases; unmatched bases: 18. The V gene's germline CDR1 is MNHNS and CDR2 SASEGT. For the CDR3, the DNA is TGTGCCACCGTCTGGCTAAGGCGGGGACAGGGGTACTACGAGCAGTACTTC. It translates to CATVWLRRGQGYYEQYF.

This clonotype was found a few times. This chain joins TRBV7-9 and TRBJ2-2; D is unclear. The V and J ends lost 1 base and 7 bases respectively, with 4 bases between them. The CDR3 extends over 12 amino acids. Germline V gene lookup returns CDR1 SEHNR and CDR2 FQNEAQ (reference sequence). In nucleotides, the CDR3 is TGTGCCAGCAGCTTAGACAGCGGGGAGCTGTTTTTT. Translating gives CASSLDSGELFF.

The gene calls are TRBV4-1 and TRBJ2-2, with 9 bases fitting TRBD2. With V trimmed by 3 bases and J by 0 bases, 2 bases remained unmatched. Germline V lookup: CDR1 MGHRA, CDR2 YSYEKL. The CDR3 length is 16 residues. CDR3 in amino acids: CASSQAGGPNTGELFF. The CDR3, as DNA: TGCGCCAGCAGCCAGGCGGGGGGGCCGAACACCGGGGAGCTGTTTTTT.

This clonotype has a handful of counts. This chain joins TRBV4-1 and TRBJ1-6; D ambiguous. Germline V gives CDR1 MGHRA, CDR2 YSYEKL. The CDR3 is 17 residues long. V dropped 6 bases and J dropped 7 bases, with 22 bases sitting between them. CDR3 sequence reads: CASSPSAFLDRNSPLHF. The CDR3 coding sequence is TGCGCCAGCAGTCCATCGGCGTTTTTGGACCGAAATTCACCCCTCCACTTT.

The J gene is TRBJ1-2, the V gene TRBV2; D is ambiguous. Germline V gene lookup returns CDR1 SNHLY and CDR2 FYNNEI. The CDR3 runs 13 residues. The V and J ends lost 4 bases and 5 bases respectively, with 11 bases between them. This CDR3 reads CASSGAEPYGYTF. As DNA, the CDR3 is TGTGCCAGCAGTGGGGCGGAGCCTTATGGCTACACCTTC.

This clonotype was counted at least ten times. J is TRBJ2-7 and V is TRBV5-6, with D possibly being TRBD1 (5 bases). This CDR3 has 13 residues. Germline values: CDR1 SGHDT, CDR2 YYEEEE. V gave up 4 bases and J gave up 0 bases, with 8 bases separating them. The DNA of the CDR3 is TGTGCCAGCAGCCCAGGGTACTCCTACGAGCAGTACTTC. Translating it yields CASSPGYSYEQYF.

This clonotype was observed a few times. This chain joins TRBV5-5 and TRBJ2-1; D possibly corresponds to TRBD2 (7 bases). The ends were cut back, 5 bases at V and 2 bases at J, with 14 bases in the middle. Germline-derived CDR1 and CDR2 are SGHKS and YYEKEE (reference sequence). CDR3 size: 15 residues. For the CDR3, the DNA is TGTGCCAGCAGATTCAGAGGGGGGGCCTACAATGAGCAGTTCTTC. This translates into CASRFRGGAYNEQFF.

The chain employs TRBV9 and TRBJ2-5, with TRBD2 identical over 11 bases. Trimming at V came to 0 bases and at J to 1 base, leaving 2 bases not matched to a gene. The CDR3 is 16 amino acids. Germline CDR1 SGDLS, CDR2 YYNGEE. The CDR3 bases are TGTGCCAGCAGCGTAGTCGGGACTAGCGGCCAAGAGACCCAGTACTTC. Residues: CASSVVGTSGQETQYF.

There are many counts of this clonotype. CDR3 region: CASSFAPGGFNQPQHF. CDR3 bases: TGTGCCAGCAGTTTCGCACCGGGGGGCTTCAATCAGCCCCAGCATTTT. V usage is TRBV6-5 and J usage is TRBJ1-5; D perhaps matches TRBD1 (6 bases). The CDR3 length is 16 residues. Trimming removed 4 bases at V and 3 bases at J, with 16 bases between. CDR1 is MNHEY, CDR2 SVGAGI, per germline.

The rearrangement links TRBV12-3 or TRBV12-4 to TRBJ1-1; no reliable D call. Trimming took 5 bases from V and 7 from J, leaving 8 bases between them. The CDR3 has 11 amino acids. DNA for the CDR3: TGTGCCAGCAGTCTAGGTCTTGAAGCTTTCTTT. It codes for CASSLGLEAFF.

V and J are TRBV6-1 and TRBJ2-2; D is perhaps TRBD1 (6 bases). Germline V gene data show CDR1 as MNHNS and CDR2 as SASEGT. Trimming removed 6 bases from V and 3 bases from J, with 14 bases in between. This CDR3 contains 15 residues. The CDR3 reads CASRLQGYDTGELFF. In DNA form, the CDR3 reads TGTGCCAGCAGGTTACAGGGATATGACACCGGGGAGCTGTTTTTT.

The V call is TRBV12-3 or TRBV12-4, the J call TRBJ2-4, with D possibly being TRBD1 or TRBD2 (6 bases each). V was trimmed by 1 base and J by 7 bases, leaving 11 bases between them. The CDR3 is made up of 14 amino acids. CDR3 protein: CASSLGGAVNIQYF. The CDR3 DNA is TGTGCCAGCAGTTTAGGGGGGGCCGTGAACATTCAGTACTTC.